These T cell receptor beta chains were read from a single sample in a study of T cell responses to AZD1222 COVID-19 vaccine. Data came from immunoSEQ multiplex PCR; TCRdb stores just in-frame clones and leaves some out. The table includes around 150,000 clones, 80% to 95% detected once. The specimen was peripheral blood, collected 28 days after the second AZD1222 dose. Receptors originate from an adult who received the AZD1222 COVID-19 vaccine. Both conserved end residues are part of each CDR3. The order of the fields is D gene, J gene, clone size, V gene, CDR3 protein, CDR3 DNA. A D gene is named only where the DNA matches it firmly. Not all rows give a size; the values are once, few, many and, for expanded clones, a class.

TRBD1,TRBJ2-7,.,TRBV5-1,CASGIDRGSTYEQYF,TGCGCCAGCGGGATAGACAGGGGCTCAACCTACGAGCAGTACTTC
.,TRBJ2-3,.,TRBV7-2,CASSDYHGHNTQYF,TGTGCCAGCAGCGACTACCATGGACACAATACGCAGTATTTT
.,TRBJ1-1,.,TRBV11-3,CASSLRGTEAFF,TGTGCCAGCAGCTTAAGGGGGACTGAAGCTTTCTTT
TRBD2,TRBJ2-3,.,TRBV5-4,CASSFHGGAPDTQYF,TGTGCCAGCAGCTTTCACGGGGGGGCCCCAGATACGCAGTATTTT
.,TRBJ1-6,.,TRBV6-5,CASREGYSPLHF,TGTGCCAGCAGAGAGGGTTATTCACCCCTCCACTTT
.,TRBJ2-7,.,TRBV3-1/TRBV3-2,CASSQEQGSEQYF,TGTGCCAGCAGCCAAGAACAGGGTAGCGAGCAGTACTTC
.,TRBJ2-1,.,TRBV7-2,CASSLRQEYYNEQFF,TGTGCCAGCAGCTTAAGACAGGAGTATTACAATGAGCAGTTCTTC
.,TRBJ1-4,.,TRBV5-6,CASSSWSDDNEKLFF,TGTGCCAGCAGTTCCTGGTCCGATGATAATGAAAAACTGTTTTTT
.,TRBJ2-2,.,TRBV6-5,CASNASPNTGELFF,TGTGCCAGCAATGCATCCCCGAACACCGGGGAGCTGTTTTTT
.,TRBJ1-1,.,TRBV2,CASRGGGVGTEAFF,TGTGCCAGCAGGGGGGGTGGTGTGGGAACTGAAGCTTTCTTT
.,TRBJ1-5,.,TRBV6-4,CASNRTGNQPQHF,TGTGCCAGCAATAGGACAGGCAATCAGCCCCAGCATTTT
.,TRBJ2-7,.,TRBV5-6,CASSSQSYEQYF,TGTGCCAGCAGCTCTCAATCCTACGAGCAGTACTTC
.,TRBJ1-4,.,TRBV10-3,CAISDSRGEKLFF,TGTGCCATCAGTGATTCCAGGGGTGAAAAACTGTTTTTT
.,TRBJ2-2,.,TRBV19,CASSIAGRTGELFF,TGTGCCAGTAGTATAGCCGGACGGACCGGGGAGCTGTTTTTT
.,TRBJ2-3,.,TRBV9,CASSKPAGGADTQYF,TGTGCCAGCAGCAAGCCGGCGGGTGGGGCAGATACGCAGTATTTT
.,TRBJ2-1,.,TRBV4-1,CASSLAGTVYNEQFF,TGCGCCAGCAGCCTTGCGGGGACAGTCTACAATGAGCAGTTCTTC
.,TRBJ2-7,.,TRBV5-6,CASSLWRSYEQYF,TGTGCCAGCAGCTTGTGGAGGTCCTACGAGCAGTACTTC
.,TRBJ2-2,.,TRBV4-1,CASSQGQGAGELFF,TGCGCCAGCAGCCAAGGTCAGGGAGCGGGGGAGCTGTTTTTT
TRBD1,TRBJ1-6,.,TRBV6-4,CASSGTGGDSPLHF,TGTGCCAGCAGTGGGACAGGGGGTGATTCACCCCTCCACTTT
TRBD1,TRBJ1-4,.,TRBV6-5,CASSYYLGTGEKLFF,TGTGCCAGCAGTTACTATCTGGGGACAGGTGAAAAACTGTTTTTT
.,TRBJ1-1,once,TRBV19,CASSINGLLGTEAFF,TGTGCCAGTAGTATAAATGGGTTGCTGGGGACTGAAGCTTTCTTT
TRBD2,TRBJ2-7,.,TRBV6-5,CASSYVSGGSSYEQYF,TGTGCCAGCAGTTACGTGAGCGGGGGGTCCTCCTACGAGCAGTACTTC
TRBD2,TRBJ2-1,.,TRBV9,CASSVGSGGYNEQFF,TGTGCCAGCAGCGTAGGGAGCGGGGGGTATAATGAGCAGTTCTTC
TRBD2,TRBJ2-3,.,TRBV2,CASSEDSGGTDTQYF,TGTGCCAGCAGTGAAGATAGCGGGGGTACAGATACGCAGTATTTT
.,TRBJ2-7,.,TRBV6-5,CASSYSPTGSPYEQYF,TGTGCCAGCAGTTACTCCCCAACAGGGTCCCCCTACGAGCAGTACTTC
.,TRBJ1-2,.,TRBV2,CASLFSGTNYGYTF,TGTGCCAGCTTATTTTCCGGGACAAACTATGGCTACACCTTC